The entry that follows covers one TCR beta chain sequence. These data come from a study of blood T cell repertoires in COVID-19. The method was immunoSEQ multiplex PCR; TCRdb's version includes in-frame clones alone and lacks a portion of them. The sample lists 150,000 or so clones; roughly 80% were seen once. Germline CDR1 and CDR2: KGHSH and LQKENI. There are 16 residues in the CDR3. Trimming stripped 0 bases from V and 4 bases from J, with 15 bases between. This clonotype was sampled from a man aged 55 to 70 with acute or convalescent COVID-19. This chain links TRBV18 with TRBJ2-5, with D maybe TRBD1 (5 bases). The specimen was peripheral blood. CDR3 nucleotide sequence: TGTGCCAGCTCACCACCGCTCCAGGGAATCCGAGAGACCCAGTACTTC. The encoded protein is CASSPPLQGIRETQYF.